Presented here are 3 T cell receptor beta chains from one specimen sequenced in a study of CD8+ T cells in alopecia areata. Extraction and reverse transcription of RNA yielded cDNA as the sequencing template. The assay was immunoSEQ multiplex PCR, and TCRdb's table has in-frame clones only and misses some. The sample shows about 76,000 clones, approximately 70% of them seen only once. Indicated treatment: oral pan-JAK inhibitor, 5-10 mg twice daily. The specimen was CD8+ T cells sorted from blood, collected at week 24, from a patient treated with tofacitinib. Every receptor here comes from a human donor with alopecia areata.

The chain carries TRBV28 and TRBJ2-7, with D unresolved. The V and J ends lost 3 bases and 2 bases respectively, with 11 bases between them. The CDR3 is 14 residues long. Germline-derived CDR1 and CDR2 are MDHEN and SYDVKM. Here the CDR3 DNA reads TGTGCCAGCAGTTTTTCGTTAACCACCTACGAGCAGTACTTC. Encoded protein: CASSFSLTTYEQYF.

The CDR3 DNA reads TGCGCCAGCAGCCCGATCTCCGGGACAGGGAAGGGCTACACCTTC. Protein sequence: CASSPISGTGKGYTF. V is TRBV5-1 and J is TRBJ1-2; 9 nucleotides match TRBD1. Unmatched junction bases numbered 12, after V lost 4 bases and J lost 8 bases. Per the germline V gene, CDR1 is SGHRS and CDR2 is YFSETQ. The CDR3 length is 15 residues.

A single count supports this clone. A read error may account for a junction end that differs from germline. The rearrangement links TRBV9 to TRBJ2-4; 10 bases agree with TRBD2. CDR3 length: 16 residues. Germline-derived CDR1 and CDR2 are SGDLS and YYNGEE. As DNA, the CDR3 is TGTGCCAGCAGCGTAGATCTAGCGGGAGCCCAAAACATTCAGTACTTC. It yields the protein CASSVDLAGAQNIQYF.